This passage covers 14 T cell receptor beta chains from one sample sequenced in a study of blood T cell repertoires in COVID-19. Generated by immunoSEQ multiplex PCR, the TCRdb table keeps only in-frame clones and is missing some. The table records 120,000 or so clones, approximately 81% of them present only once. Material: peripheral blood. These receptors were collected from a woman aged 45 to 65 with acute or convalescent COVID-19.

The genes are TRBV18 and TRBJ2-3; the match to TRBD2 covers 7 bases. With V trimmed by 3 bases and J by 3 bases, 9 bases remained unmatched. The CDR3 is made up of 16 amino acids. The germline V gene has CDR1 KGHSH and CDR2 LQKENI. CDR3 region: CASSPLGTGGTDTQYF. The CDR3 bases are TGTGCCAGCTCACCGCTTGGGACGGGGGGAACAGATACGCAGTATTTT.

The chain carries TRBV5-4 and TRBJ2-7, with D maybe TRBD2 (5 bases). Trimming took 2 bases from V and 0 from J, leaving 9 bases between them. Germline CDR1 SGHNT, CDR2 YYREEE (reference sequence). This CDR3 comprises 14 residues. The CDR3, as DNA: TGTGCCAGCAGCTTAAGCGGCCCCTCCTACGAGCAGTACTTC. It translates to CASSLSGPSYEQYF.

V gene TRBV21-1 combines with J gene TRBJ2-3; the table calls TRBD1, which could not be checked here. TRBV21-1 corresponds to a pseudogene. CDR3 length: 20 amino acids. The CDR3: CASSNAKRDPGTGRTDTQYF. DNA for the CDR3: TGTGCCAGCAGCAATGCCAAGAGGGACCCCGGGACAGGGCGCACAGATACGCAGTATTTT.

The J gene is TRBJ2-5, the V gene TRBV9; 10 bases align to TRBD1. The CDR3 sequence is 16 residues long. J lost 4 bases, V lost 4 bases, and 10 bases had no gene match. Germline V gives CDR1 SGDLS, CDR2 YYNGEE. CDR3 nucleotides: TGTGCCAGCAGCACAGGGACAGGGGTAAGGGGAGAGACCCAGTACTTC. Translation gives CASSTGTGVRGETQYF.

The chain has TRBV2 and TRBJ2-2; D may be TRBD1 (5 bases). This CDR3 has 16 amino acids. With 2 bases removed from V and 6 bases from J, the gap between germline ends came to 16 bases. CDR1 is SNHLY and CDR2 is FYNNEI in the germline V gene. CDR3 bases: TGTGCCAGCAGTGAATTGGGCCCTACAGGTGCCGGGGAGCTGTTTTTT. Translated: CASSELGPTGAGELFF.

The V call is TRBV2, the J call TRBJ2-1; TRBD2 might be the D (6 bases). Germline V gene data show CDR1 as SNHLY and CDR2 as FYNNEI. This CDR3 is 13 amino acids long. Trimming stripped 9 bases from V and 8 bases from J, with 17 bases between. This CDR3 reads CARGTPGVDEQFF. The CDR3 DNA reads as TGTGCCAGAGGGACCCCGGGGGTTGATGAGCAGTTCTTC.

The CDR3: CASSLTRTRTGELFF. The DNA of the CDR3 is TGTGCCAGCAGCTTGACCCGAACTCGAACCGGGGAGCTGTTTTTT. The genes are TRBV5-4 and TRBJ2-2, with no clear D. From germline, CDR1 is SGHNT and CDR2 YYREEE (reference sequence). The length of the CDR3 is 15 residues. Between the trimmed V and J ends, which lost 1 base and 5 bases, there was a span of 12 bases.

J is TRBJ1-2 and V is TRBV7-9; TRBD1 might be the D (6 bases). The CDR3 is made up of 14 amino acids. V was cut by 5 bases and J by 6 bases, with 16 bases left in between. CDR1 SEHNR and CDR2 FQNEAQ come from the germline V gene (reference sequence). The CDR3 region is CASSINNRVDGYTF. The CDR3 DNA reads TGTGCCAGCAGCATAAATAACAGGGTTGATGGCTACACCTTC.

This chain links TRBV29-1 with TRBJ1-5; D not resolved. V lost 4 bases and J 4 bases, leaving 11 bases between the germline ends. This CDR3 has 13 residues. The germline V gene encodes CDR1 SQVTM and CDR2 ANQGSEA. This chain's CDR3 is CSVAGSGNQPQHF. For the CDR3, the DNA is TGCAGCGTTGCGGGTTCCGGAAATCAGCCCCAGCATTTT.

The rearrangement uses TRBV10-3 and TRBJ1-4; D perhaps matches TRBD1 (5 bases). Trimming took off 4 bases at V and 6 bases at J, with 12 bases between the two ends. Germline V gene sequence: CDR1 ENHRY, CDR2 SYGVKD. There are 14 residues in the CDR3. The CDR3 nucleotides read TGTGCCATCAGTGGGACCCCCAGGGATGAAAAACTGTTTTTT. Translation gives CAISGTPRDEKLFF.

The CDR3 spells CASSLAEETQYF. CDR3 nucleotide sequence: TGCGCCAGCAGCTTGGCGGAAGAGACCCAGTACTTC. V is TRBV5-1 and J is TRBJ2-5; D gene uncertain. V lost 0 bases and J lost 3, with 3 bases in between. This CDR3 has 12 residues. Germline CDR1 is SGHRS and CDR2 is YFSETQ.

This chain connects TRBV29-1 to TRBJ2-7; 9 bases map to TRBD2. CDR1 is SQVTM and CDR2 is ANQGSEA in the germline V gene. The CDR3 runs to 14 residues. V lost 5 bases and J lost 1; bases outside the gene matches: 6. The CDR3 DNA reads TGCAGCGTTCGACGTAGCGGGAGATCCTACGAGCAGTACTTC. Protein: CSVRRSGRSYEQYF.

The rearrangement uses TRBV4-1 and TRBJ2-4, with D possibly being TRBD2 (6 bases). There are 17 residues in the CDR3. In germline, CDR1 is MGHRA, CDR2 YSYEKL. V gave up 6 bases and J gave up 0 bases, with 18 bases separating them. Here the CDR3 reads CASSRGGVELAKNIQYF. CDR3 DNA: TGCGCCAGCAGTCGGGGAGGTGTCGAGCTAGCCAAAAACATTCAGTACTTC.

The V gene is TRBV3-1 (or the pseudogene TRBV3-2), the J gene TRBJ1-1; a possible D gene is TRBD1 (5 bases). The length of the CDR3 is 12 residues. The V end lost 5 bases, the J end lost 7 bases, and 11 bases lay between the germline ends. The germline V gene has CDR1 LGHDT and CDR2 YNNKEL (reference sequence). In DNA form, the CDR3 reads TGTGCCAGCAGCAGTATAGGGGATGAAGCTTTCTTT. As protein: CASSSIGDEAFF.